This T cell receptor (beta chain) was found in a study of vaccination and CD4 T cells after COVID-19. Across the study: Post-COVID draws followed diagnosis by a median approximately 100 days (range 35 to 161). Overlapping spike peptides from SARS-CoV-2, HCoV-NL63, HCoV-OC43 and HCoV-229E served to stimulate the cells.

Documented treatment: roughly nine-day PBMC culture with coronavirus spike peptide pools or control peptides (ViraFEST assay). T cells were expanded with peptide pools, and expanded clonotypes were identified by TCR sequencing. Negative nucleocapsid antibodies before and after vaccination showed no prior SARS-CoV-2 infection in healthy vaccine recipients. For this clonotype: Its cognate antigen is unknown.

In germline, CDR1 is SNHLY, CDR2 FYNNEI. V was pared by 6 bases and J by 4 bases, with 8 bases of the junction left unmatched. This CDR3 comprises 15 residues. Sequenced with the Oncomine TCR Beta short-read assay was DNA taken from cultured CD4+ T cells. TCRdb analysed the PCR reads with MiXCR anew, one entry per CDR3 protein. The sample gives about 26,000 distinct CDR3 sequences, roughly 52% of which show up once; 28% is in the top ten. This chain joins TRBV2 and TRBJ2-2, with 7 bases fitting TRBD1. Sequencing was performed on CD4+ T cells from blood, cultured in vitro, taken before SARS-CoV-2 vaccination. The TCR originated in a human donor who received a COVID-19 vaccine. CDR3 nucleotides: TGTGCCAGCAGCAGACAGGGTTTTGGCACCGGGGAGCTGTTTTTT. Its translation: CASSRQGFGTGELFF.